This TCR beta chain was sequenced in a study of cytotoxic CD8 clonotypes in ibrutinib-treated CLL. General study findings and limits: Treatment left the uncommon public clonotypes either contracted or stable in frequency. Before falling back toward baseline at progression, clonality had risen at the time of ibrutinib response. Sustained-remission and progressing patients diverged in sampling times.

The CDR3 loop spans 13 amino acids. J gave up 1 base and V 8 bases, and 3 bases lay outside the gene matches. Germline CDR1 ENHRY, CDR2 SYGVKD. This clone appeared a few times. Antigen specificity is unknown. Repertoires were generated with immunoSEQ multiplex PCR, while TCRdb's copy carries only in-frame clones and drops some. The sample records a few hundred thousand clones, 70% being singletons. The sample in question was PBMCs, obtained after 24 months of ibrutinib treatment. The chain employs TRBV10-3 and TRBJ1-1, with TRBD1 matching 8 bases. The receptor was isolated from a human donor with chronic lymphocytic leukemia. The CDR3 sequence is CAIRGQGNTEAFF. The CDR3 coding sequence is TGTGCCATCCGCGGACAGGGGAACACTGAAGCTTTCTTT.